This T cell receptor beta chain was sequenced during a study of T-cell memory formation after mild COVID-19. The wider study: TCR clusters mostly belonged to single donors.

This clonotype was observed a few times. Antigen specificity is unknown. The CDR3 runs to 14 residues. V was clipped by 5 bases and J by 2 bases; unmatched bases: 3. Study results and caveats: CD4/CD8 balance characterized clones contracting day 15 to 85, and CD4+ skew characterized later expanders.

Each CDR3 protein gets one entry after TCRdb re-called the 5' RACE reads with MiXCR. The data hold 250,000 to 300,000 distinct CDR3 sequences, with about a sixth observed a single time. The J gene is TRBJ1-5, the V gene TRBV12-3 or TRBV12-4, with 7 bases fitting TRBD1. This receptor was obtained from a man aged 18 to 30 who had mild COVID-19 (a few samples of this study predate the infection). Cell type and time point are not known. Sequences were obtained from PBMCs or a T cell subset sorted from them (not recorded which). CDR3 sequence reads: CASSTGDGNQPQHF. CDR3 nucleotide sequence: TGTGCCAGCAGTACAGGGGATGGCAATCAGCCCCAGCATTTT.